These 20 T cell receptor beta chains originate from one sample sequenced in a study of blood T cell repertoires in COVID-19. Produced via immunoSEQ multiplex PCR; TCRdb's table is partial and in-frame only. The sample lists about 140,000 clones, roughly four fifths occurring once. Sequenced sample: PBMCs or T cells enriched from blood (not recorded which). These receptors were collected from a woman aged 18-29 years who had been exposed to COVID-19.

J is TRBJ2-5 and V is TRBV5-1; 8 bases map to TRBD1. The length of the CDR3 is 16 residues. Germline V CDR1 and CDR2: SGHRS, YFSETQ. The V and J ends lost 0 bases and 5 bases, in that order; junction bases with no gene match: 9. The DNA for the CDR3 is TGCGCCAGCAGCTTGGCCTCGACAGGGGTAGGGGAGACCCAGTACTTC. This encodes CASSLASTGVGETQYF.

The rearrangement links TRBV7-2 to TRBJ2-7; 9 bases match TRBD2. The V gene end was trimmed by 5 bases and the J gene end by 1 base; junction bases not matched to a gene: 6. This CDR3 comprises 15 residues. The germline CDR1 and CDR2 sequences are SGHTA and FQGNSA. The CDR3 region has the DNA TGTGCCAGCAGCAGATGGACTAGCGAATCCTACGAGCAGTACTTC. Its translation: CASSRWTSESYEQYF.

The chain links TRBV4-1 to TRBJ2-1; 11 positions agree with TRBD2. From germline, CDR1 is MGHRA and CDR2 YSYEKL. With V trimmed by 0 bases and J by 4 bases, 8 bases remained unmatched. This CDR3 contains 18 residues. The CDR3 loop is CASSQEIPGTSGYNEQFF. CDR3 nucleotides: TGCGCCAGCAGCCAAGAGATACCCGGGACTAGCGGTTACAATGAGCAGTTCTTC.

J is TRBJ2-7 and V is TRBV10-3; TRBD1 aligns across 8 bases. The CDR3 length is 14 residues. Germline V gene lookup returns CDR1 ENHRY and CDR2 SYGVKD. With V trimmed by 5 bases and J by 6 bases, 9 bases remained unmatched. CDR3 protein: CAISPTGGSGEQYF. For the CDR3, the DNA is TGTGCCATCAGTCCCACAGGGGGTTCTGGCGAGCAGTACTTC.

The V and J genes are TRBV11-2 and TRBJ2-1; tentatively, D is TRBD2 (5 bases). V was cut by 1 base and J by 9 bases, with 22 bases left in between. The CDR3 length is 17 residues. The V gene's germline CDR1 is SGHAT and CDR2 FQNNGV. For the CDR3, the DNA is TGTGCCAGCAGCTTAGCCCCTAGCCCGGCTGCTGCCGGTGAGCAGTTCTTC. Amino acids: CASSLAPSPAAAGEQFF.

As DNA, the CDR3 is TGTGCCAGCAGTTTAGTTGCTAGCGGCGAGCAGTTCTTC. Translated: CASSLVASGEQFF. The chain employs TRBV28 and TRBJ2-1; 7 nucleotides match TRBD2. The CDR3 spans 13 residues. V lost 2 bases, J lost 10 bases, and 5 bases stayed unmatched. CDR1 and CDR2 (germline): MDHEN, SYDVKM.

This clone came up once. The chain joins TRBV18 to TRBJ1-6; possible D gene TRBD1, 6 bases. The CDR3 covers 15 residues. The V end was cut by 0 bases, the J end by 7 bases, with 10 bases between. The germline V gene encodes CDR1 KGHSH and CDR2 LQKENI. The DNA of the CDR3 is TGTGCCAGCTCACCACCGACAGGAGGCAATTCACCCCTCCACTTT. Its translation: CASSPPTGGNSPLHF.

With regard to this clone: Other DNA sequences in the same sample also yield this CDR3. This CDR3 is CASSIGGSNTEAFF. CDR3 sequence (DNA): TGTGCCAGTAGTATTGGGGGGTCGAACACTGAAGCTTTCTTT. The rearrangement links TRBV19 to TRBJ1-1; maybe TRBD1 (5 bases). CDR1 LNHDA and CDR2 SQIVND come from the germline V gene (reference sequence). Trimming removed 3 bases at V and 1 base at J, with 9 bases between. This CDR3 has 14 amino acids. The whole variable domain, remainder taken from reference TRBV19 and TRBJ1-1, is DGGITQSPKYLFRKEGQNVTLSCEQNLNHDAMYWYRQDPGQGLRLIYYSQIVNDFQKGDIAEGYSVSREKKESFPLTVTSAQKNPTAFYLCASSIGGSNTEAFFGQGTRLTVV.

The CDR3 nucleotides read TGTGCCAGCAGCTCTGCTCGGACTTCTACCGGGGAGCTGTTTTTT. This codes for CASSSARTSTGELFF. The chain links TRBV7-3 to TRBJ2-2, with D perhaps matching TRBD2 (5 bases). Germline assignment: CDR1 SGHTA and CDR2 FQGTGA. The CDR3 consists of 15 residues. The V and J ends lost 4 bases and 5 bases respectively, with 14 bases between them.

CDR3 sequence reads: CASSAPERTGSKNIQYF. The CDR3 DNA reads as TGTGCCAGCAGCGCCCCCGAAAGGACAGGGTCCAAAAACATTCAGTACTTC. The V call is TRBV13, the J call TRBJ2-4, with 8 bases matching TRBD1. The length of the CDR3 is 17 residues. Germline V gene data show CDR1 as PRHDT and CDR2 as FYEKMQ (reference sequence). J was trimmed by 2 bases and V by 5 bases; bases with no gene match: 11.

CDR3 loop: CASSQEYRETQYF. Here the CDR3 DNA reads TGCGCCAGCAGCCAAGAATACAGAGAGACCCAGTACTTC. The rearrangement joins TRBV4-1 to TRBJ2-5; D remains ambiguous. The CDR3 length is 13 residues. CDR1 and CDR2 from the germline V gene are MGHRA and YSYEKL. Trimming cost V 0 bases and J 4 bases, with 6 bases left between them.

V and J are TRBV23-1 and TRBJ2-7; perhaps TRBD1 as D (5 bases). TRBV23-1 is classed as an ORF, of uncertain function. The CDR3 has 15 residues. V gave up 0 bases and J gave up 6 bases, with 15 bases separating them. The CDR3 is CASSQSGRPRAEQYF. CDR3 DNA sequence: TGCGCCAGCAGTCAATCTGGGCGGCCCAGGGCCGAGCAGTACTTC.

This CDR3 is CASSFLGQGSSDTQYF. CDR3 bases: TGTGCCAGCAGCTTCCTGGGACAGGGGAGCTCAGATACGCAGTATTTT. The chain is built from TRBV7-2 and TRBJ2-3, with 10 bases that match TRBD1. Looked up from germline, CDR1 is SGHTA and CDR2 is FQGNSA. The CDR3 covers 16 residues. V lost 3 bases and J lost 4; bases outside the gene matches: 7.

On this clone itself: Mismatch with germline at one junction end may stem from a read error. The V gene is TRBV7-9, the J gene TRBJ2-7; 7 nucleotides line up with TRBD2. This CDR3 has 12 amino acids. The germline CDR1 and CDR2 sequences are SEHNR and FQNEAQ (reference sequence). The CDR3 DNA reads as TGTGCCAGCAGCTTAGCGACCGGGAGGCCATCCTTC. Encoded protein: CASSLATGRPSF.

This rearrangement joins TRBV10-2 to TRBJ1-4, with no clear D. V was trimmed by 6 bases and J by 4 bases, leaving 18 bases between them. Looked up from germline, CDR1 is WSHSY and CDR2 is SAAADI. This CDR3 is 16 amino acids long. In DNA form, the CDR3 reads TGCGCCAGCAGCCCGACTTCGGCCAGAGGTAATGAAAAACTGTTTTTT. Translation gives CASSPTSARGNEKLFF.

The rearrangement uses TRBV9 and TRBJ2-2; D ambiguous. Trimming removed 6 bases at V and 0 bases at J, with 9 bases between. The germline V gene has CDR1 SGDLS and CDR2 YYNGEE. The CDR3 length is 14 residues. CDR3 residues: CASNAEPNTGELFF. The DNA for the CDR3 is TGTGCCAGCAACGCGGAGCCGAACACCGGGGAGCTGTTTTTT. Full variable domain (missing parts from reference TRBV9 and TRBJ2-2): DSGVTQTPKHLITATGQRVTLRCSPRSGDLSVYWYQQSLDQGLQFLIQYYNGEERAKGNILERFSAQQFPDLHSELNLSSLELGDSALYFCASNAEPNTGELFFGEGSRLTVL.

The chain couples TRBV5-1 to TRBJ2-7; 14 bases map to TRBD2. The trim removed 5 bases at V and 6 bases at J, leaving 7 bases unmatched. CDR1 is SGHRS and CDR2 is YFSETQ in the germline V gene. The CDR3 length is 15 residues. The CDR3 protein is CASSRTSGRISEQYF. The CDR3 coding sequence is TGCGCCAGCAGTCGGACTAGCGGGAGGATCAGCGAGCAGTACTTC.

Remarks on this clone: The junction and the germline gene differ at one end; a read error may be behind it. This chain uses TRBV2 with TRBJ1-2; 7 bases map to TRBD1. The CDR3 consists of 12 residues. Germline V gene sequence: CDR1 SNHLY, CDR2 FYNNEI. The CDR3 sequence is CASRQSTTGAYF. As DNA, the CDR3 is TGTGCCAGCAGACAGTCCACAACAGGGGCTTACTTC.

V and J are TRBV4-3 and TRBJ2-3; D possibly corresponds to TRBD2 (6 bases). V was pared by 0 bases and J by 2 bases, with 15 bases between. This CDR3 is 17 amino acids long. In germline, CDR1 is LGHNA, CDR2 YSLEER. DNA of the CDR3: TGCGCCAGCAGCCAAGAGGGGACGGCGGGGATCACAGATACGCAGTATTTT. It is translated as CASSQEGTAGITDTQYF.

J is TRBJ1-2 and V is TRBV30; a possible D gene is TRBD1 (5 bases). CDR3 length equals 14 residues. Germline assignment: CDR1 GTSNPN and CDR2 SVGIG (reference sequence). Trimming took off 3 bases at V and 4 bases at J, with 15 bases between the two ends. The CDR3 here is CAWRVPDSLYGYTF. As DNA, the CDR3 is TGTGCCTGGAGAGTCCCAGACAGCCTCTATGGCTACACCTTC.